This TCR beta chain was captured in a study of blood T cell repertoires in COVID-19. Trimming shortened V by 5 bases and J by 3 bases, and 16 bases separated the two germline ends. The CDR3 loop spans 16 amino acids. Germline V gives CDR1 SEHNR, CDR2 FQNEAQ (reference sequence). Authors' analysis steps: Reference gene primers were amplified, and this amplification served to estimate nucleated cell counts. Repertoires were generated with immunoSEQ multiplex PCR, while TCRdb's copy carries only in-frame clones and drops some. Clone size and V and J calls were adopted from that table, with D and trimming inferred from the DNA. The sample contains nearly 400,000 clones, roughly 86% of which appear only once.

The specimen was PBMCs or T cells enriched from blood (not recorded which). The chain couples TRBV7-9 to TRBJ2-2; weak D call: TRBD1 (8 bases). The TCR comes from a woman aged 25 to 39 who had recovered from COVID-19. DNA for the CDR3: TGTGCCAGCAGCCACAGACAGGGGAGGGACACCGGGGAGCTGTTTTTT. This gives the protein CASSHRQGRDTGELFF. The complete variable domain, with remaining parts taken from reference TRBV7-9 and TRBJ2-2, reads DTGVSQNPRHKITKRGQNVTFRCDPISEHNRLYWYRQTLGQGPEFLTYFQNEAQLEKSRLLSDRFSAERPKGSFSTLEIQRTEQGDSAMYLCASSHRQGRDTGELFFGEGSRLTVL.